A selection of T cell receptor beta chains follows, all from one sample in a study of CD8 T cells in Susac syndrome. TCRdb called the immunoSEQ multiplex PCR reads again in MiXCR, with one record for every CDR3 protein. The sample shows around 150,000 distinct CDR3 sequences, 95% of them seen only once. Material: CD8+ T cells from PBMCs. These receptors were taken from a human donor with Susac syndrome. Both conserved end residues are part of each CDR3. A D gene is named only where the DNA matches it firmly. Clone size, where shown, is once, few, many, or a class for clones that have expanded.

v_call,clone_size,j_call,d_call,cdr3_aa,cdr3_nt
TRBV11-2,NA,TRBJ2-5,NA,CASSLGEETQYF,TGTGCCAGCAGCTTAGGCGAAGAGACCCAGTACTTC
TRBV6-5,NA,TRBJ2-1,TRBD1,CASSYSYDRARVWEQFF,TGTGCCAGCAGTTACTCTTACGACAGGGCGAGGGTTTGGGAGCAGTTCTTC
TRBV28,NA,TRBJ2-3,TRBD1,CASSWDRATDTQYF,TGTGCCAGCAGTTGGGACAGGGCTACAGATACGCAGTATTTT
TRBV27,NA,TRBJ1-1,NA,CATTGGTEAFF,TGTGCCACGACAGGTGGCACTGAAGCTTTCTTT
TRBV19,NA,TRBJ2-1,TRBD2,CASGDYEQFF,TGTGCCAGTGGGGACTACGAGCAGTTCTTC
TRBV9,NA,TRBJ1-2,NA,CASSLQGDTNYGYTF,TGTGCCAGCAGCCTCCAGGGAGATACTAACTATGGCTACACCTTC
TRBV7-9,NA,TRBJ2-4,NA,CASSSLKNIQYF,TGTGCCAGCAGCTCTCTAAAAAACATTCAGTACTTC
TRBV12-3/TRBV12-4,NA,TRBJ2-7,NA,CASSPQGWEQYF,TGTGCCAGCAGTCCACAGGGTTGGGAGCAGTACTTC
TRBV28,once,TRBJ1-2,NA,CASRPQGSYGYTF,TGTGCCAGCAGACCTCAGGGGTCCTATGGCTACACCTTC
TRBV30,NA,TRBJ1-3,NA,CAWSNRWGARNTIYF,TGTGCCTGGAGTAACCGGTGGGGGGCCAGAAACACCATATATTTT
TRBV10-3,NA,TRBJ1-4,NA,CATSQGGGEKLFF,TGTGCCACCTCACAGGGTGGAGGGGAAAAACTGTTTTTT
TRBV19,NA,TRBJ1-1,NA,CASSIGRVLNTEAFF,TGTGCCAGTAGTATAGGGCGGGTCTTGAACACTGAAGCTTTCTTT
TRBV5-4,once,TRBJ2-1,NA,CASSQRLTQSYNEQFF,TGTGCCAGCAGCCAAAGGCTGACCCAATCCTACAATGAGCAGTTCTTC
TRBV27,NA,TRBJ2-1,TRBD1,CASRGWDRVDNEQFF,TGTGCCAGCAGAGGCTGGGACAGGGTTGACAATGAGCAGTTCTTC
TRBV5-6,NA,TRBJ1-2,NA,CASSLAKNPTYGYTF,TGTGCCAGCAGCTTGGCGAAGAACCCTACCTATGGCTACACCTTC
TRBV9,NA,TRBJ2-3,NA,CASSVPRGLADTDTQYF,TGTGCCAGCAGCGTACCCCGGGGGCTAGCGGACACAGATACGCAGTATTTT
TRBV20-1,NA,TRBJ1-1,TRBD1,CSTGMNTEAFF,TGCTCGACAGGGATGAACACTGAAGCTTTCTTT
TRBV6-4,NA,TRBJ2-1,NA,CASSDSPYNEQFF,TGTGCCAGCAGTGACTCTCCGTACAATGAGCAGTTCTTC
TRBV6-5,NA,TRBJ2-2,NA,CASSEGGTGELFF,TGTGCCAGCAGTGAGGGTGGGACCGGGGAGCTGTTTTTT
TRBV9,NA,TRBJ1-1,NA,CASSGVGSNTEAFF,TGTGCCAGCAGCGGCGTCGGATCGAACACTGAAGCTTTCTTT
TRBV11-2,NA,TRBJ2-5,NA,CASSTTGTLLEETQYF,TGTGCCAGCAGCACCACCGGGACCCTCCTCGAGGAGACCCAGTACTTC
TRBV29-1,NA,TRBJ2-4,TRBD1,CSVEGQGQNIQYF,TGCAGCGTTGAAGGACAGGGCCAAAACATTCAGTACTTC
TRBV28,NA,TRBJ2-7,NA,CASSSISSYEQYF,TGTGCCAGCAGTAGTATTAGCTCCTACGAGCAGTACTTC
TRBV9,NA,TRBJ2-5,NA,CASGTEETQYF,TGTGCCAGCGGGACTGAAGAGACCCAGTACTTC